This record covers a single T cell receptor beta chain. Its target is unknown. Data came from immunoSEQ multiplex PCR; TCRdb stores just in-frame clones and leaves some out. The data hold about 110,000 clones, with roughly 87% observed a single time. The source of the sample is a study of graft-versus-host responses after intestinal transplantation. As for the study in general: Tacrolimus plus steroids were given to all recipients for 2 to 4 years, preceded by anti-thymocyte globulin induction.

General study findings and limits: The authors found GvH clones in recipient marrow, some appearing first in ileum or blood.

Trimming took off 4 bases at V and 1 base at J, with 16 bases between the two ends. From germline, CDR1 is MGHRA and CDR2 YSYEKL. The CDR3 sequence is 16 residues long. Specimen: unstimulated CD4+ T cells sorted from spleen or lymph node cells, collected before transplant. The sequence was obtained from a human donor who was the organ donor for an intestinal transplant. The chain recombines TRBV4-1 with TRBJ2-5, with a possible D match to TRBD1 (5 bases). The CDR3 protein is CASSRGTGSVQETQYF. The CDR3 DNA is TGCGCCAGCAGCCGAGGCACAGGATCAGTCCAAGAGACCCAGTACTTC.